This T cell receptor (beta chain) stems from a study of tumor and adjacent non-tumor tissue in lung cancer. General study findings and limits: Tumor repertoires had a smaller top 100 clone share than normal lung.

RNA was extracted from bulk tissue without any cell sorting. The normal lung tissue was taken more than 3 cm from the tumor edge. A modified ARM-PCR protocol with three rounds of nested PCR amplified TCRbeta. TCRdb re-called the multiplex PCR reads with MiXCR, one entry per CDR3 protein. The sample gives some 97,000 distinct CDR3 sequences, more than 55% of which show up once; roughly a fifth is in the top ten. Concerning this clonotype itself: Its antigen remains unknown. At one end the junction does not follow the germline gene, possibly because of a read error.

This CDR3 has 14 residues. The V gene's germline CDR1 is DFQATT and CDR2 SNEGSKA (reference sequence). The receptor was isolated from a man aged 30 to 45 with non-small cell lung cancer. The sequenced sample consisted of distant non-tumor lung tissue. This chain joins TRBV20-1 and TRBJ2-1; D remains ambiguous. CDR3 amino acids: CNASARLGHNEKFF. Written as DNA, the CDR3 is TGCAATGCTAGTGCGCGCCTCGGCCACAATGAGAAGTTCTTC.